The clone carrying this T cell receptor (beta chain) was counted at least ten times. Its antigen is unidentified. V lost 4 bases, J lost 3 bases, and 5 bases stayed unmatched. The CDR3 is made up of 14 amino acids. Germline-derived CDR1 and CDR2 are MNHNS and SASEGT. These data are taken from a study of neurological immune-mediated disorders. One entry per CDR3 protein, called by TCRdb with MiXCR from the 5' RACE reads. The sample holds tens of thousands of distinct CDR3 sequences, roughly 3.7% seen once. Study-wide results and caveats: The greatest TCR clonal expansion occurred in HTLV-1-associated myelopathy and the least in multiple sclerosis, which fell below healthy controls.

This chain connects TRBV6-1 to TRBJ2-7; 8 nucleotides agree with TRBD2. This receptor was taken from a man aged 45-65 years with multiple sclerosis. Sequencing was done on a sample of PBMCs. The CDR3 loop is CASSGLAGHYEQYF. CDR3 bases: TGTGCCAGCAGTGGGCTAGCGGGCCACTACGAGCAGTACTTC.